Following are 26 T cell receptor beta chains from one sample sequenced in a study of blood T cell repertoires in COVID-19. Clones were sequenced by immunoSEQ multiplex PCR, and TCRdb holds only the in-frame ones, with some missing. There are some 130,000 clones in the sample; more than 85% occur only once, and more than 3.5% lies in the top ten. Sequencing used peripheral blood. These receptors came from a man aged 55 to 70 with COVID-19, enrolled during active disease.

The V call is TRBV3-1 (or the pseudogene TRBV3-2), the J call TRBJ1-6; tentatively, D is TRBD1 (5 bases). CDR3 size: 13 residues. V gave up 2 bases and J gave up 10 bases, with 9 bases separating them. Germline CDR1 and CDR2: LGHDT and YNNKEL (reference sequence). CDR3 region: CASSQQGWSPLHF. The CDR3 DNA reads as TGTGCCAGCAGCCAACAGGGTTGGTCACCCCTCCACTTT.

The chain carries TRBV5-4 and TRBJ2-2; 7 nucleotides align to TRBD1. The V and J ends lost 6 bases and 1 base, in that order; junction bases with no gene match: 6. CDR3 length: 15 amino acids. Germline values: CDR1 SGHNT, CDR2 YYREEE (reference sequence). The chain's CDR3 is CASNPGQVNTGELFF. CDR3 bases: TGTGCCAGCAACCCCGGACAGGTGAACACCGGGGAGCTGTTTTTT. Full variable domain (missing parts from reference TRBV5-4 and TRBJ2-2): ETGVTQSPTHLIKTRGQQVTLRCSSQSGHNTVSWYQQALGQGPQFIFQYYREEENGRGNFPPRFSGLQFPNYSSELNVNALELDDSALYLCASNPGQVNTGELFFGEGSRLTVL.

This clone was recorded at least ten times. The chain employs TRBV5-1 and TRBJ2-5; 10 bases are a match to TRBD1. V gave up 0 bases and J gave up 1 base; unmatched junction bases: 6. CDR1 and CDR2 from the germline V gene are SGHRS and YFSETQ. The CDR3 spans 17 residues. The CDR3 DNA reads as TGCGCCAGCAGCTTGGCGGGACAGGGGAGTTCCCAAGAGACCCAGTACTTC. It codes for CASSLAGQGSSQETQYF. Using reference TRBV5-1 and TRBJ2-5 for the parts outside the CDR3, the full variable domain is KAGVTQTPRYLIKTRGQQVTLSCSPISGHRSVSWYQQTPGQGLQFLFEYFSETQRNKGNFPGRFSGRQFSNSRSEMNVSTLELGDSALYLCASSLAGQGSSQETQYFGPGTRLLVL.

The chain carries TRBV10-3 and TRBJ1-3, with TRBD1 as a possible D gene (6 bases). Trimming removed 6 bases at V and 1 base at J, with 13 bases between. There are 15 residues in the CDR3. Germline CDR1 reads ENHRY; CDR2 reads SYGVKD. The CDR3 DNA is TGTGCCATCAGCGGGACAACGGTTTCTGGAAACACCATATATTTT. Its protein is CAISGTTVSGNTIYF.

The rearrangement joins TRBV18 to TRBJ1-1; 12 bases fit TRBD1. V lost 3 bases to trimming and J lost 1 base; unmatched junction nucleotides: 6. Germline lookup yields CDR1 KGHSH and CDR2 LQKENI. The CDR3 is made up of 17 amino acids. The chain's CDR3 is CASSPLGQGAPNTEAFF. The DNA for the CDR3 is TGTGCCAGCTCACCCCTGGGACAGGGGGCACCGAACACTGAAGCTTTCTTT. Complete variable domain (other parts from reference TRBV18 and TRBJ1-1): NAGVMQNPRHLVRRRGQEARLRCSPMKGHSHVYWYRQLPEEGLKFMVYLQKENIIDESGMPKERFSAEFPKEGPSILRIQQVVRGDSAAYFCASSPLGQGAPNTEAFFGQGTRLTVV.

The chain uses TRBV5-4 and TRBJ2-1, with 10 bases that match TRBD1. CDR3 length: 17 amino acids. V shed 0 bases, J shed 4 bases, and the junction held 7 bases outside the gene matches. Germline V CDR1 and CDR2: SGHNT, YYREEE (reference sequence). CDR3 DNA: TGTGCCAGCAGCTTGGGCGGGGGACAGGGGATATACAATGAGCAGTTCTTC. Translation: CASSLGGGQGIYNEQFF.

The gene calls are TRBV4-3 and TRBJ2-5, with TRBD2 identical over 14 bases. Germline V lookup: CDR1 LGHNA, CDR2 YSLEER. V shed 2 bases, J shed 4 bases, and the junction held 6 bases outside the gene matches. CDR3 length: 17 amino acids. CDR3 DNA: TGCGCCAGCAGCCAAAGCACCGGGACTAGCGGGGGAGAGACCCAGTACTTC. This gives the protein CASSQSTGTSGGETQYF.

The V and J genes are TRBV4-1 and TRBJ2-7, with TRBD1 matching over 12 bases. Per the germline V gene, CDR1 is MGHRA and CDR2 is YSYEKL. The CDR3 length is 18 residues. Losses at the gene ends were 1 base for V and 2 bases for J; bases not matched to a gene: 9. CDR3 residues: CASSQVGQGASKAYEQYF. The CDR3 region has the DNA TGCGCCAGCAGCCAAGTGGGACAGGGGGCGAGTAAGGCCTACGAGCAGTACTTC.

The chain links TRBV18 to TRBJ1-6; D is perhaps TRBD1 (6 bases). CDR1 is KGHSH, CDR2 LQKENI, per germline. The CDR3 extends over 16 amino acids. Trimming stripped 2 bases from V and 3 bases from J, with 11 bases between. CDR3 nucleotides: TGTGCCAGCTCACCAAAAGGGGACAACTATAATTCACCCCTCCACTTT. This sequence encodes CASSPKGDNYNSPLHF.

The chain employs TRBV6-2 or TRBV6-3 and TRBJ2-7, with 12 bases aligning to TRBD1. CDR1 and CDR2 from the germline V gene are MNHEY and SVGEGT. V lost 5 bases, J lost 11 bases, and 4 bases stayed unmatched. The CDR3 is 12 residues long. The CDR3 spells CASSPGTGGEYF. In DNA form, the CDR3 reads TGTGCCAGCAGTCCCGGGACAGGGGGCGAGTACTTC.

The chain links TRBV2 to TRBJ1-5, with a tentative D call TRBD1 (6 bases). CDR1 is SNHLY and CDR2 is FYNNEI in the germline V gene. The CDR3 is 14 residues long. The V gene lost 5 bases and the J gene lost 0 bases, with 8 bases spanning the gap. In DNA form, the CDR3 reads TGTGCCAGCAGTTGGACAGTTAGCAATCAGCCCCAGCATTTT. Translation: CASSWTVSNQPQHF.

There are a few counts of this clone. The V call is TRBV7-3, the J call TRBJ2-3; 10 positions match TRBD2. The CDR3 has 15 residues. V gave up 5 bases and J gave up 4 bases; unmatched junction bases: 6. CDR1 is SGHTA and CDR2 is FQGTGA in the germline V gene. The CDR3 bases are TGTGCCAGCAGCCAAGCGGGGGGGACCTCAGATACGCAGTATTTT. This encodes CASSQAGGTSDTQYF. The full variable domain, its missing parts supplied by reference TRBV7-3 and TRBJ2-3, is GAGVSQTPSNKVTEKGKYVELRCDPISGHTALYWYRQSLGQGPEFLIYFQGTGAADDSGLPNDRFFAVRPEGSVSTLKIQRTERGDSAVYLCASSQAGGTSDTQYFGPGTRLTVL.

This clone has a single count. The V gene is TRBV10-1, the J gene TRBJ1-1; 7 nucleotides match TRBD1. This CDR3 spans 14 amino acids. In germline, CDR1 is WNHNN, CDR2 SYGVQD (reference sequence). Germline trimming cut 6 bases from V and 0 bases from J; bases unmatched to any gene: 4. CDR3 DNA sequence: TGCGCCAGCAGCCGGGACAGCTTGAACACTGAAGCTTTCTTT. Translation gives CASSRDSLNTEAFF.

The gene calls are TRBV2 and TRBJ1-1; D not certain. From germline, CDR1 is SNHLY and CDR2 FYNNEI. The V gene lost 8 bases and the J gene lost 1 base, with 23 bases spanning the gap. This CDR3 contains 17 residues. CDR3 sequence (DNA): TGTGCCAGCTGGCGTAACCAGGCGGGTTCGGGGAACACTGAAGCTTTCTTT. Amino acid sequence: CASWRNQAGSGNTEAFF.

This sequence joins TRBV27 and TRBJ2-3; D is unclear. Germline CDR1 MNHEY, CDR2 SMNVEV (reference sequence). This CDR3 has 17 residues. Trimming removed 0 bases from V and 2 bases from J, with 15 bases in between. CDR3 in DNA: TGTGCCAGCAGTTTATCAACACAGACCGCTTACACAGATACGCAGTATTTT. Translating it yields CASSLSTQTAYTDTQYF.

The V gene is TRBV28, the J gene TRBJ1-3, with D maybe TRBD1 (6 bases). V gave up 1 base and J gave up 4 bases, with 17 bases separating them. CDR1 and CDR2 (germline): MDHEN, SYDVKM. The CDR3 consists of 17 residues. The CDR3 loop is CASSLSQGFSTGNTIYF. The CDR3 nucleotides are TGTGCCAGCAGTTTATCCCAGGGGTTCAGCACCGGAAACACCATATATTTT.

This sequence joins TRBV6-5 and TRBJ2-7; a weak D match, TRBD1 (6 bases). Germline loops: CDR1 MNHEY, CDR2 SVGAGI. CDR3 length equals 15 residues. V lost 6 bases to trimming and J lost 2 bases, with 17 bases between them. The CDR3 sequence is CASRDIGQIPYEQYF. In nucleotides, the CDR3 is TGTGCCAGCAGGGATATCGGACAGATCCCCTACGAGCAGTACTTC.

This chain uses TRBV18 with TRBJ1-1; no clear D gene. The CDR3 loop spans 14 amino acids. The V end was cut by 2 bases, the J end by 4 bases, with 11 bases between. Germline values: CDR1 KGHSH, CDR2 LQKENI. DNA for the CDR3: TGTGCCAGCTCACCATCTAGCGTGGGCACTGAAGCTTTCTTT. It encodes CASSPSSVGTEAFF. Complete variable domain (other parts from reference TRBV18 and TRBJ1-1): NAGVMQNPRHLVRRRGQEARLRCSPMKGHSHVYWYRQLPEEGLKFMVYLQKENIIDESGMPKERFSAEFPKEGPSILRIQQVVRGDSAAYFCASSPSSVGTEAFFGQGTRLTVV.

V usage is TRBV5-1 and J usage is TRBJ2-7; 10 positions match TRBD1. CDR1 and CDR2 from the germline V gene are SGHRS and YFSETQ. V was pared by 3 bases and J by 3 bases, with 0 bases of the junction left unmatched. The CDR3 extends over 13 amino acids. The CDR3 region has the DNA TGCGCCAGCAGCTGGACAGGGGGCTACGAGCAGTACTTC. It translates to CASSWTGGYEQYF.

The rearrangement joins TRBV30 to TRBJ2-1; D ambiguous. V was trimmed by 2 bases and J by 5 bases, leaving 16 bases between them. The CDR3 covers 15 residues. Germline CDR1 GTSNPN, CDR2 SVGIG (reference sequence). The CDR3 sequence is CAWSWAIRTNNEQFF. The CDR3 DNA follows: TGTGCCTGGAGTTGGGCTATCCGCACCAACAATGAGCAGTTCTTC.

The J gene is TRBJ1-2, the V gene TRBV7-2; TRBD1 agrees at 7 bases. From germline, CDR1 is SGHTA and CDR2 FQGNSA. The CDR3 is 14 amino acids. J was trimmed by 4 bases and V by 4 bases; bases with no gene match: 6. The CDR3 reads CASSSRDSLYGYTF. CDR3 DNA sequence: TGTGCCAGCAGCTCCAGGGACAGTCTCTATGGCTACACCTTC.

The chain recombines TRBV10-2 with TRBJ2-3; TRBD2 matches 9 bases. The CDR3 runs to 17 residues. Germline V gene sequence: CDR1 WSHSY, CDR2 SAAADI. The V and J ends lost 3 bases and 3 bases, in that order; junction bases with no gene match: 10. This CDR3 is CASSDSRGGGATDTQYF. The CDR3 nucleotides are TGCGCCAGCAGTGACTCTCGGGGCGGGGGGGCGACAGATACGCAGTATTTT.

The chain links TRBV5-4 to TRBJ2-3, with D possibly being TRBD1 (6 bases). This CDR3 has 15 amino acids. V dropped 2 bases and J dropped 1 base, with 11 bases sitting between them. Looked up from germline, CDR1 is SGHNT and CDR2 is YYREEE (reference sequence). The CDR3 DNA follows: TGTGCCAGCAGCTTACAGGGTTCGGGCACAGATACGCAGTATTTT. It codes for CASSLQGSGTDTQYF. Full variable domain (missing parts from reference TRBV5-4 and TRBJ2-3): ETGVTQSPTHLIKTRGQQVTLRCSSQSGHNTVSWYQQALGQGPQFIFQYYREEENGRGNFPPRFSGLQFPNYSSELNVNALELDDSALYLCASSLQGSGTDTQYFGPGTRLTVL.

This chain connects TRBV27 to TRBJ1-2; 11 nucleotides align to TRBD1. This CDR3 region has 15 residues. Germline trimming cut 3 bases from V and 6 bases from J; bases unmatched to any gene: 6. The V gene's germline CDR1 is MNHEY and CDR2 SMNVEV (reference sequence). The CDR3 spells CASSFFGTGGNGYTF. CDR3 coding DNA: TGTGCCAGCAGTTTCTTCGGGACAGGGGGAAATGGCTACACCTTC.

This rearrangement joins TRBV10-3 to TRBJ1-5; no clear D gene. The V gene's germline CDR1 is ENHRY and CDR2 SYGVKD. The CDR3 contains 14 residues. Trimming pared 6 bases from V and 2 bases from J, leaving 11 bases between. The CDR3 region has the DNA TGTGCCATCAGAGAGAGCCGAGGCAATCAGCCCCAGCATTTT. Translation gives CAIRESRGNQPQHF.

The rearrangement links TRBV7-2 to TRBJ2-7; D gene uncertain. The CDR3 loop spans 13 amino acids. The germline V gene has CDR1 SGHTA and CDR2 FQGNSA. The germline V and J ends were trimmed by 1 base and 4 bases, with 8 bases remaining between them. The CDR3 coding sequence is TGTGCCAGCAGCTTAGTACAGAATTACGAGCAGTACTTC. Translating gives CASSLVQNYEQYF.